Following are 28 T cell receptor beta chains from one sample sequenced in a study of T-cell reconstitution after alpha-beta-depleted transplantation in children. A library of TCRbeta sequences, prepared with unique molecular identifiers, was generated. Via MiXCR, TCRdb re-called the PCR reads, giving one row per CDR3 protein. The data contain 85,000 to 120,000 distinct CDR3 sequences, about 6.8% of them singletons. The sample consisted of PBMCs, taken before TCRalphabeta/CD19-depleted stem cell transplant. These receptors all stem from a boy younger than 10 with acute lymphoblastic leukemia, due to receive a stem cell transplant.

This clonotype was counted a few times. V is TRBV5-8 and J is TRBJ2-1; tentatively, D is TRBD2 (6 bases). The CDR3 has 15 residues. Germline assignment: CDR1 SGHTS and CDR2 YDEGEE. Trimming cost V 4 bases and J 4 bases, with 15 bases left between them. CDR3 protein: CASSGGKGLYNEQFF. In nucleotides, the CDR3 is TGTGCCAGCAGCGGGGGTAAGGGACTGTACAATGAGCAGTTCTTC.

The chain links TRBV5-1 to TRBJ1-3, with TRBD1 matching over 8 bases. The germline V gene has CDR1 SGHRS and CDR2 YFSETQ. With 4 bases clipped from V and 0 bases from J, the junction kept 6 bases outside the gene matches. The CDR3 is 16 residues long. The CDR3 sequence is CASSPRDRNSGNTIYF. The CDR3 coding sequence is TGCGCCAGCAGCCCCCGGGACAGGAACTCTGGAAACACCATATATTTT. Full variable domain (missing parts from reference TRBV5-1 and TRBJ1-3): KAGVTQTPRYLIKTRGQQVTLSCSPISGHRSVSWYQQTPGQGLQFLFEYFSETQRNKGNFPGRFSGRQFSNSRSEMNVSTLELGDSALYLCASSPRDRNSGNTIYFGEGSWLTVV.

The chain links TRBV5-4 to TRBJ2-1, with 7 bases aligning to TRBD1. The V gene's germline CDR1 is SGHNT and CDR2 YYREEE (reference sequence). V shed 0 bases, J shed 0 bases, and the junction held 3 bases outside the gene matches. The length of the CDR3 is 16 residues. CDR3 loop: CASSLGQGVSYNEQFF. CDR3 nucleotide sequence: TGTGCCAGCAGCTTGGGTCAGGGGGTCTCCTACAATGAGCAGTTCTTC.

This clonotype was detected a few times. J is TRBJ2-1 and V is TRBV5-4; no definite D call. Deletions cut 4 bases from V and 0 bases from J, with 11 bases between. CDR1 and CDR2 (germline): SGHNT, YYREEE (reference sequence). The CDR3 length is 15 residues. The DNA of the CDR3 is TGTGCCAGCAGCCCGGACGTCAGCTCCTACAATGAGCAGTTCTTC. Protein: CASSPDVSSYNEQFF.

This clonotype was seen repeatedly, ten times or more. This sequence joins TRBV7-2 and TRBJ2-7; D is undetermined. The CDR3 is 14 amino acids. Trimming cost V 3 bases and J 2 bases, with 11 bases left between them. Per germline, CDR1 SGHTA and CDR2 FQGNSA. CDR3 coding DNA: TGTGCCAGCAGCTTGTCCCCTCAGGCCTACGAGCAGTACTTC. Translating gives CASSLSPQAYEQYF.

This clonotype was counted between two and nine times. The DNA for the CDR3 is TGTGCCAGCAAAAAGGGGGTTGGGGAGACCCAGTACTTC. As protein: CASKKGVGETQYF. The V gene is TRBV11-3, the J gene TRBJ2-5, with TRBD1 as a possible D gene (6 bases). The germline gives CDR1 SGHNT, CDR2 YENEEA. V lost 7 bases to trimming and J lost 5 bases, with 14 bases between them. This CDR3 has 13 residues.

The chain links TRBV10-3 to TRBJ1-2; TRBD1 agrees at 7 bases. The CDR3 sequence is 16 residues long. The ends lost 2 bases at V and 0 bases at J; junction bases unmatched: 6. The germline gives CDR1 ENHRY, CDR2 SYGVKD. The CDR3, as DNA: TGTGCCATCAGTGAGCACGTGACAGGGCCTAACTATGGCTACACCTTC. Translated: CAISEHVTGPNYGYTF.

This sequence joins TRBV11-2 and TRBJ2-5, with 8 bases identical to TRBD2. The junction had 8 bases not matched to a gene; V was cut back by 3 bases and J by 5 bases. CDR1 and CDR2 (germline): SGHAT, FQNNGV. This CDR3 region has 15 residues. CDR3 DNA sequence: TGTGCCAGCAGCTTCCTCGGGGGGGGATTGGAGACCCAGTACTTC. Its protein is CASSFLGGGLETQYF.

This clonotype has ten or more counts. This chain connects TRBV6-2 or TRBV6-3 to TRBJ2-1; 8 bases map to TRBD2. The CDR3 has 15 amino acids. In germline, CDR1 is MNHEY, CDR2 SVGEGT. V gave up 4 bases and J gave up 6 bases; unmatched junction bases: 8. The CDR3 DNA reads TGTGCCAGCAGTTGGCGGACTAGCTTCGCCAATGAGCAGTTCTTC. Translating it yields CASSWRTSFANEQFF.

Notes on this clonotype: In this CDR3 the conserved last residue, phenylalanine or tryptophan, is missing, so a read error is likely. The gene calls are TRBV7-4 and TRBJ2-3, with 13 bases that match TRBD2. J was trimmed by 11 bases and V by 11 bases; bases with no gene match: 13. The V gene's germline CDR1 is SGHVT and CDR2 SQSDAQ. The CDR3 sequence is 14 residues long. The CDR3 region is CACCEPTSGGLQYS. In DNA form, the CDR3 reads TGTGCCTGCTGCGAGCCGACTAGCGGGGGGTTGCAGTATTCT.

This clonotype showed up just a few times. This chain connects TRBV4-1 to TRBJ2-3, with D perhaps matching TRBD2 (6 bases). V was clipped by 3 bases and J by 2 bases, with 15 bases between them. The CDR3 runs to 16 residues. Germline CDR1 is MGHRA and CDR2 is YSYEKL. The CDR3 reads CASSQDGSGPTDTQYF. DNA for the CDR3: TGCGCCAGCAGCCAGGACGGGAGCGGTCCCACAGATACGCAGTATTTT.

The rearrangement links TRBV15 to TRBJ1-1; D is ambiguous. The CDR3 has 12 amino acids. Looked up from germline, CDR1 is LNHNV and CDR2 is YYDKDF (reference sequence). Deletions cut 1 base from V and 5 bases from J, with 5 bases between. The CDR3 bases are TGTGCCACCAGCAGAGCGGAAACTGAAGCTTTCTTT. This codes for CATSRAETEAFF.

In this sample, this clonotype turned up many times. The CDR3 protein is CAISVWRGDQETQYF. The CDR3 nucleotides are TGTGCCATCAGTGTTTGGCGGGGGGACCAAGAGACCCAGTACTTC. The genes are TRBV10-3 and TRBJ2-5; TRBD2 matches at 8 bases. Trimming cost V 4 bases and J 0 bases; bases outside gene matches: 4. Germline values: CDR1 ENHRY, CDR2 SYGVKD. CDR3 length: 15 amino acids.

This clonotype was recorded at least ten times. This chain joins TRBV3-1 and TRBJ2-5; TRBD2 is a possible D gene (5 bases). CDR1 and CDR2 (germline): LGHDT, YNNKEL (reference sequence). Trimming cost V 5 bases and J 0 bases, with 10 bases left between them. The CDR3 has 14 amino acids. CDR3 DNA sequence: TGTGCCAGCAGCGGAGGAGCGAACCAAGAGACCCAGTACTTC. This codes for CASSGGANQETQYF.

In this sample, this clonotype turned up many times. The V gene is TRBV5-1, the J gene TRBJ1-2; D perhaps matches TRBD1 (6 bases). The CDR3 is made up of 15 amino acids. Germline loops: CDR1 SGHRS, CDR2 YFSETQ. The ends were cut back, 2 bases at V and 3 bases at J, with 14 bases in the middle. The CDR3 bases are TGCGCCAGCAGCTTCAGCCTACAGGGCGACTATGGCTACACCTTC. It is translated as CASSFSLQGDYGYTF.

The chain carries TRBV5-4 and TRBJ1-1; perhaps TRBD1 as D (5 bases). V lost 2 bases and J 2 bases, leaving 10 bases between the germline ends. The CDR3 loop spans 14 amino acids. Germline CDR1 and CDR2: SGHNT and YYREEE (reference sequence). The CDR3 bases are TGTGCCAGCAGCTTTCCGGGGCCTAACACTGAAGCTTTCTTT. Translating gives CASSFPGPNTEAFF.

This clonotype has just a few counts. The chain recombines TRBV5-1 with TRBJ1-2, with TRBD1 matching 7 bases. Germline assignment: CDR1 SGHRS and CDR2 YFSETQ. V shed 0 bases and J 3 bases; nucleotides not matched to a gene: 8. The CDR3 loop spans 16 amino acids. As DNA, the CDR3 is TGCGCCAGCAGCTTGGAGGGCAGGGGGAACTACTATGGCTACACCTTC. Encoded protein: CASSLEGRGNYYGYTF.

The sample holds many counts of this clonotype. This chain joins TRBV5-1 and TRBJ2-3, with D tentatively TRBD1 (6 bases). V dropped 3 bases and J dropped 4 bases, with 12 bases sitting between them. Germline V gene sequence: CDR1 SGHRS, CDR2 YFSETQ. The CDR3 sequence is 14 residues long. The CDR3 sequence: CASSSTGWADTQYF. CDR3 coding DNA: TGCGCCAGCAGCTCCACAGGGTGGGCAGATACGCAGTATTTT.

This clonotype has more than one count but fewer than ten. The rearrangement joins TRBV6-1 to TRBJ2-1; weak D call: TRBD1 (5 bases). Trimming stripped 11 bases from V and 4 bases from J, with 9 bases between. Germline-derived CDR1 and CDR2 are MNHNS and SASEGT. CDR3 size: 11 residues. The DNA for the CDR3 is TGTGCCGCGACAGATTACAATGAGCAGTTCTTC. It codes for CAATDYNEQFF.

This clonotype appeared many times. The rearrangement links TRBV12-5 to TRBJ2-7, with D possibly matching TRBD2 (5 bases). The V gene's germline CDR1 is LGHNT and CDR2 FRNRAP. This CDR3 is 13 amino acids long. The V gene lost 6 bases and the J gene lost 6 bases, with 15 bases spanning the gap. CDR3: CASGYGIGVEQYF. The DNA of the CDR3 is TGTGCTAGTGGCTACGGAATCGGGGTCGAGCAGTACTTC.

The CDR3 sequence: CSVASRSSYEQYF. The CDR3 DNA is TGCAGCGTTGCGTCGAGGAGCTCCTACGAGCAGTACTTC. V and J are TRBV29-1 and TRBJ2-7; D is uncertain. CDR3 size: 13 residues. The V gene's germline CDR1 is SQVTM and CDR2 ANQGSEA. The germline V and J ends were trimmed by 4 bases and 0 bases, with 10 bases remaining between them.

This clonotype was picked up many times. This chain uses TRBV4-2 with TRBJ2-3; 9 nucleotides match TRBD1. Trimming removed 2 bases from V and 5 bases from J; junction bases left unmatched: 11. The CDR3 sequence is 17 residues long. Per germline, CDR1 LGHNA and CDR2 YNFKEQ. CDR3 coding DNA: TGTGCCAGCAGCCAAAATCCCGACAGGGGGGGAGGAGATACGCAGTATTTT. Amino acid sequence: CASSQNPDRGGGDTQYF.

This clonotype was counted only a few times. The rearrangement joins TRBV12-3 or TRBV12-4 to TRBJ1-6; a possible D gene is TRBD1 (6 bases). The CDR3 has 14 amino acids. Trimming stripped 3 bases from V and 5 bases from J, with 8 bases between. The DNA of the CDR3 is TGTGCCAGCAGTTTGGGGGCCGATAATTCACCCCTCCACTTT. Translated: CASSLGADNSPLHF.

This clonotype was recorded many times. The V call is TRBV7-6, the J call TRBJ1-1; a possible D gene is TRBD1 (5 bases). V was shortened by 7 bases and J by 2 bases, with 11 bases between the two germline ends. The CDR3 extends over 13 amino acids. CDR1 and CDR2 (germline): SGHVS, FNYEAQ. The CDR3 coding sequence is TGTGCCAGCATCCCAGGGACTAACACTGAAGCTTTCTTT. It specifies CASIPGTNTEAFF.

The V and J genes are TRBV29-1 and TRBJ1-2; no firm D call. Looked up from germline, CDR1 is SQVTM and CDR2 is ANQGSEA. Trimming removed 4 bases at V and 8 bases at J, with 14 bases between. The CDR3 is 12 residues long. The CDR3 sequence: CSVVPWVGGYTF. The CDR3 region has the DNA TGCAGCGTTGTACCCTGGGTGGGAGGCTACACCTTC.

The chain has TRBV7-9 and TRBJ2-7; TRBD2 might be the D (5 bases). The germline V and J ends were trimmed by 4 bases and 5 bases, with 9 bases remaining between them. Germline assignment: CDR1 SEHNR and CDR2 FQNEAQ (reference sequence). The CDR3 runs 12 residues. CDR3: CASSSTGNEQYF. CDR3 sequence (DNA): TGTGCCAGCAGCTCCACGGGAAACGAGCAGTACTTC.

This clonotype was observed many times. V and J are TRBV12-3 or TRBV12-4 and TRBJ2-5, with 13 positions matching TRBD2. The CDR3 contains 14 residues. V lost 6 bases to trimming and J lost 4 bases; unmatched junction nucleotides: 2. Here the CDR3 reads CASRLAGGPETQYF. The CDR3 DNA reads TGTGCCAGCAGACTAGCGGGGGGGCCAGAGACCCAGTACTTC.

This clonotype came up a few times. J is TRBJ1-1 and V is TRBV5-1; D not resolved. The CDR3 has 11 residues. Trimming shortened V by 9 bases and J by 5 bases, and 11 bases separated the two germline ends. Per germline, CDR1 SGHRS and CDR2 YFSETQ. CDR3 sequence (DNA): TGCGCCATTCGAGTCGGGACTGAAGCTTTCTTT. It yields the protein CAIRVGTEAFF.